This is a list of T cell receptor beta chains from one sample in a study of blood T cell repertoires in COVID-19. TCRdb's table, derived via immunoSEQ multiplex PCR, lists solely in-frame clones and lacks some. Of 150,000 to 200,000 clones in the sample, 85% were seen once. Sequencing used peripheral blood. Source of these receptors: a human donor with acute or convalescent COVID-19. The donor label of this sample is uncertain. The CDR3 runs from the conserved cysteine through the conserved F or W. Fields, in order: J gene, D gene, V gene, clone size, CDR3 DNA, CDR3 protein. A D gene is named only where the DNA matches it firmly. The size of a clone is reported for some rows only, either as once, few or many, or as a class for expanded clones.

>TRBJ2-5|TRBD1|TRBV15|.
TGTGCCACAGGGGGGGGGACAGGGATCAAGCAGTACTTC
CATGGGTGIKQYF
>TRBJ1-1|TRBD1|TRBV7-9|.
TGTGCCAGCAGCCCATTATGGACAGGGGAATTGAACACTGAAGCTTTCTTT
CASSPLWTGELNTEAFF
>TRBJ1-1|TRBD1|TRBV19|.
TGTGCCAGTAGTATGGGCAGGGGGCGAACTGAAGCTTTCTTT
CASSMGRGRTEAFF
>TRBJ1-1|TRBD1|TRBV11-1|.
TGTGCCAGCAGCTTAGGGGACAGGAACACTGAAGCTTTCTTT
CASSLGDRNTEAFF
>TRBJ1-6|.|TRBV27|.
TGTGCCAGCAGTTTAGAGAGCTCCTATAATTCACCCCTCCACTTT
CASSLESSYNSPLHF
>TRBJ2-5|.|TRBV18|.
TGTGCCAGCTCACCCATACCAGGGCCCGAGGGGGCCCAGTACTTC
CASSPIPGPEGAQYF
>TRBJ2-1|.|TRBV5-1|.
TGCGCCAGCAGCTTTCGAGGGGGAGGGACGGATGAGCAGTTCTTC
CASSFRGGGTDEQFF
>TRBJ1-1|.|TRBV18|.
TGTGCCAGCTCATCACTTCGGACAGAGCCGAACACTGAAGCTTTCTTT
CASSSLRTEPNTEAFF
>TRBJ1-1|.|TRBV19|.
TGTGCCAGTAGGGGCGGGGGATTGAACACTGAAGCTTTCTTT
CASRGGGLNTEAFF
>TRBJ2-7|.|TRBV10-1|.
TGCGCCAGCAGTGATAAGGGCAGGGGGGCAATGAGGGAGCAGTACTTC
CASSDKGRGAMREQYF
>TRBJ1-3|.|TRBV27|.
TGTGCCAGCTCCGGCCCGGGGGGAAACACCATATATTTT
CASSGPGGNTIYF
>TRBJ2-5|TRBD2|TRBV9|.
TGTGCCAGCAGCTATCAAGCGGGGGGGCCTTTAGAGACCCAGTACTTC
CASSYQAGGPLETQYF
>TRBJ2-6|.|TRBV18|.
TGTGCCAGCTCACTAGCGATCTCTGGGGCCAACGTCCTGACTTTC
CASSLAISGANVLTF
>TRBJ1-1|.|TRBV10-3|.
TGTGCCATCAGTGAGACAGGGAATGAAGCTTTCTTT
CAISETGNEAFF
>TRBJ1-2|.|TRBV19|.
TGTGCCAGTAGTATAAGCGCGGGGGACTATGGCTACACCTTC
CASSISAGDYGYTF
>TRBJ2-1|TRBD1|TRBV11-2|.
TGTGCCAGCAGCTTCTTACAGGGGACGTTCTACAATGAGCAGTTCTTC
CASSFLQGTFYNEQFF
>TRBJ1-4|TRBD1|TRBV19|.
TGTGCCATACGGGACAGCAATAATGAAAAACTGTTTTTT
CAIRDSNNEKLFF
>TRBJ1-1|.|TRBV11-3|.
TGTGCCAGCAAAGAAAAGTTTGCGGCTGAAGCTTTCTTT
CASKEKFAAEAFF
>TRBJ1-2|.|TRBV7-2|.
TGTGCCAGCAGCTTAGCGAGGGACATAAGCGGCTACACCTTC
CASSLARDISGYTF
>TRBJ2-7|.|TRBV11-1|.
TGTGCCAGCAGCCCCTCTCGGCAGGGGATGGCCTACGAGCAGTACTTC
CASSPSRQGMAYEQYF
>TRBJ1-1|.|TRBV10-1|.
TGCGCCAGCAGTCTGAATACAGTGAACACTGAAGCTTTCTTT
CASSLNTVNTEAFF
>TRBJ1-3|.|TRBV4-1|.
TGCGCCAGCAGCAGGACAGAAGACTCTGGAAACACCATATATTTT
CASSRTEDSGNTIYF
>TRBJ2-3|TRBD2|TRBV5-1|once
TGCGCCAGCAGCTTGGGACTAGCGGGGGGCCCAAACACAGATACGCAGTATTTT
CASSLGLAGGPNTDTQYF
>TRBJ1-2|.|TRBV3-1/TRBV3-2|.
TGTGCCAGCAGCCTTTCGGGAGGTTCCAACTATGGCTACACCTTC
CASSLSGGSNYGYTF
>TRBJ2-1|.|TRBV6-4|once
TGTGCCAGCAGTGCAGAGGGCTCCTACAATGAGCAGTTCTTC
CASSAEGSYNEQFF
>TRBJ2-7|TRBD1|TRBV2|.
TGTGCCAGCAGTCCCGGGACAGGGAGCCACGAGCAGTACTTC
CASSPGTGSHEQYF
>TRBJ2-2|.|TRBV7-3|.
TGTGCCAGCAGCTTTACCGGAGATTACACCGGGGAGCTGTTTTTT
CASSFTGDYTGELFF
>TRBJ1-2|.|TRBV30|.
TGTGCCACCGGTTCACGGGAGGACAATGGCTACACCTTC
CATGSREDNGYTF
>TRBJ1-6|TRBD1|TRBV9|.
TGTGCCAGCAGCCCCCGACAGGGGCAGGGTTCACCCCTCCACTTT
CASSPRQGQGSPLHF
>TRBJ2-5|.|TRBV10-1|.
TGCGCCAGCAGTGAGGGGAGGACCGGGACTGGTAAAGAGACCCAGTACTTC
CASSEGRTGTGKETQYF
>TRBJ1-1|.|TRBV14|.
TGTGCCAGCAGTGAGCAAGGGGGTTGGAACACTGAAGCTTTCTTT
CASSEQGGWNTEAFF
>TRBJ1-5|TRBD1|TRBV19|.
TGTGCCAGTGGGACAGGATACAATAGCAATCAGCCCCAGCATTTT
CASGTGYNSNQPQHF
>TRBJ2-2|TRBD2|TRBV4-1|many
TGCGCCAGCAGCCAACCATTTCCGGGACTAGCGGGGGCGAACACCGGGGAGCTGTTTTTT
CASSQPFPGLAGANTGELFF
>TRBJ2-3|TRBD1|TRBV19|.
TGTGCCAGTAAGGACAGGGGATATAGCACAGATACGCAGTATTTT
CASKDRGYSTDTQYF
>TRBJ2-1|TRBD2|TRBV2|.
TGTGCCAGCACCGGCCTAGCGGGGGCGCCTTACAATGAGCAGTTCTTC
CASTGLAGAPYNEQFF
>TRBJ1-2|.|TRBV30|.
TGTGCCTGGAGTGTACAACAGGGCTTGGGCTACACCTTC
CAWSVQQGLGYTF
>TRBJ1-1|.|TRBV6-1|.
TGTGCCAGCAGTGAGAGGGGGACCCGAGCTTTCTTT
CASSERGTRAFF
>TRBJ2-1|.|TRBV24-1|.
TGTGCCACCAGTGATAGGAGGGGGGGCAACAATGAGCAGTTCTTC
CATSDRRGGNNEQFF
>TRBJ1-3|.|TRBV7-2|.
TGTGCCAGCAGCTTAGGTTTCAGGGTGGCTGGAAACACCATATATTTT
CASSLGFRVAGNTIYF
>TRBJ1-4|.|TRBV15|.
TGTGCCACCAGCAGGCCCGGGGGGGCGTCAACTAATGAAAAACTGTTTTTT
CATSRPGGASTNEKLFF
>TRBJ2-7|TRBD2|TRBV4-1|.
TGCGCCAGCAGCCAACCTTTAGCGGGGACCTACGAGCAGTACTTC
CASSQPLAGTYEQYF
>TRBJ1-3|.|TRBV11-2|.
TGTGCCAGCAGCTTAACCGACGCCGGGGGGAGAAACACCATATATTTT
CASSLTDAGGRNTIYF
>TRBJ1-2|.|TRBV2|.
TGTGCCAGCAGTGAGCGGGGTTGGAACTATGGCTACACCTTC
CASSERGWNYGYTF